One and the same sample provided the 27 T cell receptor beta chains below, sequenced in a study of blood T cells in healthy people across ages. Combining a sample-barcoded 5' primer with a J-beta primer mix, a second PCR ran for roughly 6 to 12 cycles. From the 5' RACE reads, TCRdb called clonotypes with MiXCR, one entry per CDR3 protein. The data contain 600,000 to 800,000 distinct CDR3 sequences, roughly 21% of them singletons. The sample was blood. The receptors derive from a man in his 70s in good health.

J is TRBJ2-3 and V is TRBV20-1; 9 nucleotides align to TRBD1. CDR1 DFQATT and CDR2 SNEGSKA come from the germline V gene (reference sequence). The CDR3 has 14 residues. V was clipped by 5 bases and J by 8 bases; unmatched bases: 11. CDR3 amino acids: CSAFRDREWGTQYF. DNA of the CDR3: TGCAGTGCTTTCCGGGACAGGGAGTGGGGTACGCAGTATTTT.

The V gene is TRBV7-9, the J gene TRBJ2-2; no definite D call. In germline, CDR1 is SEHNR, CDR2 FQNEAQ (reference sequence). Trimming removed 3 bases from V and 2 bases from J, with 7 bases in between. The CDR3 contains 14 residues. For the CDR3, the DNA is TGTGCCAGCAGCTTCATGATAAACACCGGGGAGCTGTTTTTT. It encodes CASSFMINTGELFF.

V is TRBV20-1 and J is TRBJ2-7; D unclear. The V gene's germline CDR1 is DFQATT and CDR2 SNEGSKA (reference sequence). The CDR3 is 10 residues long. V dropped 3 bases and J dropped 3 bases, with 3 bases sitting between them. DNA for the CDR3: TGCAGTGCTAGTAACTACGAGCAGTACTTC. Its protein product is CSASNYEQYF.

The chain combines TRBV2 with TRBJ2-1; the match to TRBD1 covers 10 bases. Germline V CDR1 and CDR2: SNHLY, FYNNEI. V was clipped by 1 base and J by 6 bases; unmatched bases: 3. This CDR3 is 15 amino acids long. This chain's CDR3 is CASSEGTGGSNEQFF. In nucleotides, the CDR3 is TGTGCCAGCAGTGAAGGGACAGGGGGTAGCAATGAGCAGTTCTTC.

The chain carries TRBV6-4 and TRBJ1-1; a possible D gene is TRBD1 (6 bases). The germline gives CDR1 MRHNA, CDR2 SNTAGT. The V and J ends lost 3 bases and 9 bases respectively, with 11 bases between them. The CDR3 spans 12 residues. CDR3 in amino acids: CASSEQGGKAFF. The CDR3 DNA sequence: TGTGCCAGCAGTGAACAGGGAGGGAAAGCTTTCTTT.

The chain carries TRBV6-6 and TRBJ2-1; 9 bases line up with TRBD1. Germline CDR1 and CDR2: MNHNY and SVGAGI (reference sequence). The CDR3 contains 15 residues. V was pared by 5 bases and J by 7 bases, with 9 bases of the junction left unmatched. CDR3 sequence reads: CASSPKDRGQNEQFF. The CDR3 DNA reads as TGTGCCAGCAGTCCGAAGGACAGGGGACAGAATGAGCAGTTCTTC.

The chain is built from TRBV29-1 and TRBJ2-5, with D tentatively TRBD2 (6 bases). CDR3 length: 12 amino acids. V lost 7 bases and J 2 bases, leaving 11 bases between the germline ends. Germline loops: CDR1 SQVTM, CDR2 ANQGSEA. CDR3 in amino acids: CSGGAEQETQYF. In DNA, the CDR3 is TGCAGCGGCGGGGCAGAGCAAGAGACCCAGTACTTC.

This clonotype was observed a few times. The CDR3 region is CASSFRMAGSYEQYF. CDR3 nucleotide sequence: TGTGCCAGCAGCTTTAGAATGGCAGGCTCCTACGAGCAGTACTTC. This chain uses TRBV5-6 with TRBJ2-7; no clear D. The CDR3 contains 15 residues. The V end was cut by 2 bases, the J end by 0 bases, with 12 bases between. Germline values: CDR1 SGHDT, CDR2 YYEEEE.

This clonotype was counted only a few times. The chain links TRBV20-1 to TRBJ1-2; 8 positions agree with TRBD1. V dropped 2 bases and J dropped 6; count of bases not matched to a gene: 17. This CDR3 region has 17 residues. Germline values: CDR1 DFQATT, CDR2 SNEGSKA (reference sequence). The DNA for the CDR3 is TGCAGTGCTAGACGTAGTCAAGGACAGGGTATGGAGAATGGCTACACCTTC. Encoded protein: CSARRSQGQGMENGYTF.

The chain links TRBV11-2 to TRBJ2-7; 8 bases map to TRBD2. Looked up from germline, CDR1 is SGHAT and CDR2 is FQNNGV. Trimming at V came to 7 bases and at J to 4 bases, leaving 6 bases not matched to a gene. The CDR3 consists of 13 residues. The CDR3 sequence: CASNTGGTYEQYF. Here the CDR3 DNA reads TGTGCCAGCAACACGGGGGGGACATACGAGCAGTACTTC.

V is TRBV6-2 or TRBV6-3 and J is TRBJ2-1; D gene uncertain. With 8 bases removed from V and 5 bases from J, the gap between germline ends came to 13 bases. This CDR3 region has 13 residues. Germline V CDR1 and CDR2: MNHEY, SVGEGT. CDR3: CASRGGNNNEQFF. The CDR3 coding sequence is TGTGCCAGCCGTGGTGGTAACAACAATGAGCAGTTCTTC.

This clonotype was found once. The rearrangement joins TRBV5-1 to TRBJ1-5, with D unclear. There are 14 residues in the CDR3. Germline CDR1 and CDR2: SGHRS and YFSETQ. Trimming pared 0 bases from V and 2 bases from J, leaving 6 bases between. The CDR3 region is CASSLVPGNQPQHF. CDR3 sequence (DNA): TGCGCCAGCAGCTTGGTTCCTGGCAATCAGCCCCAGCATTTT.

The V call is TRBV7-3, the J call TRBJ1-1, with no clear D. The CDR3 runs 14 residues. Germline assignment: CDR1 SGHTA and CDR2 FQGTGA. V dropped 1 base and J dropped 1 base, with 7 bases sitting between them. The chain's CDR3 is CASSLKSGNTEAFF. The CDR3, as DNA: TGTGCCAGCAGCTTAAAATCGGGGAACACTGAAGCTTTCTTT.

The V gene is TRBV12-3 or TRBV12-4, the J gene TRBJ1-5, with 8 nucleotides matching TRBD1. This CDR3 is 15 amino acids long. Trimming at V came to 6 bases and at J to 3 bases, leaving 7 bases not matched to a gene. CDR3 nucleotides: TGTGCCAGCAGCCGGACAGGGTCCGACAATCAGCCCCAGCATTTT. Amino acids: CASSRTGSDNQPQHF.

This clonotype was recorded only once. The CDR3 reads CASRRQRGQETQYF. CDR3 in DNA: TGTGCCAGCAGGAGACAGCGGGGGCAAGAGACCCAGTACTTC. The chain couples TRBV2 to TRBJ2-5, with 8 bases lining up with TRBD2. CDR1 and CDR2 (germline): SNHLY, FYNNEI. The CDR3 is 14 residues long. The trim removed 6 bases at V and 2 bases at J, leaving 5 bases unmatched.

V gene TRBV4-3 combines with J gene TRBJ2-2, with TRBD2 identical over 12 bases. The CDR3 length is 16 residues. Germline V gene lookup returns CDR1 LGHNA and CDR2 YSLEER. Trimming at V came to 1 base and at J to 9 bases, leaving 6 bases not matched to a gene. As DNA, the CDR3 is TGCGCCAGCAGCCAAGGGCTAGCGGGAGGGCCGAGGGAGCTGTTTTTT. Protein: CASSQGLAGGPRELFF.

The V gene is TRBV20-1, the J gene TRBJ2-5; possibly TRBD1 or TRBD2 for D (6 bases each). Germline values: CDR1 DFQATT, CDR2 SNEGSKA (reference sequence). The CDR3 loop spans 14 amino acids. Trimming shortened V by 5 bases and J by 11 bases, and 24 bases separated the two germline ends. The CDR3 DNA follows: TGCAGTGCTCGCCCCTTGGGGGGCGTCAGGGAGCAGTACTTC. Protein sequence: CSARPLGGVREQYF.

Many counts were recorded for this clonotype. The chain combines TRBV27 with TRBJ1-4; D remains ambiguous. Germline loops: CDR1 MNHEY, CDR2 SMNVEV (reference sequence). V was clipped by 1 base and J by 0 bases, with 6 bases between them. The CDR3 length is 15 residues. CDR3 sequence (DNA): TGTGCCAGCAGTTTATTTTTCTCAACTAATGAAAAACTGTTTTTT. Its translation: CASSLFFSTNEKLFF.

This clonotype was seen a few times. The chain couples TRBV29-1 to TRBJ1-2, with D perhaps matching TRBD1 (6 bases). The CDR3 is made up of 13 amino acids. V dropped 5 bases and J dropped 4 bases, with 14 bases sitting between them. Germline V gene data show CDR1 as SQVTM and CDR2 as ANQGSEA. CDR3 sequence reads: CSVSGELGYGYTF. The DNA of the CDR3 is TGCAGCGTTTCAGGGGAATTAGGCTATGGCTACACCTTC.

The J gene is TRBJ1-5, the V gene TRBV4-1, with TRBD1 as a possible D gene (5 bases). The germline gives CDR1 MGHRA, CDR2 YSYEKL. The CDR3 loop spans 16 amino acids. V lost 2 bases and J 6 bases, leaving 17 bases between the germline ends. CDR3 DNA sequence: TGCGCCAGCAGCCAAACCCGGTTGCGGGGACCTCAGCCCCAGCATTTT. As protein: CASSQTRLRGPQPQHF.

The chain employs TRBV27 and TRBJ2-5; D is possibly TRBD2 (5 bases). Germline loops: CDR1 MNHEY, CDR2 SMNVEV (reference sequence). The CDR3 totals 15 residues. The V gene lost 0 bases and the J gene lost 4 bases, with 12 bases spanning the gap. CDR3 in DNA: TGTGCCAGCAGTTTATCGTCGGGGTGGGGAGAGACCCAGTACTTC. Translated, it gives CASSLSSGWGETQYF.

This clonotype has just a few counts. The CDR3 here is CASSSSGTGLSPLHF. The CDR3 DNA reads as TGTGCCAGCAGCAGCAGCGGGACAGGGCTTTCACCCCTCCACTTT. The V and J genes are TRBV7-2 and TRBJ1-6; TRBD1 aligns across 9 bases. Losses at the gene ends were 5 bases for V and 9 bases for J; bases not matched to a gene: 8. The germline V gene has CDR1 SGHTA and CDR2 FQGNSA. The CDR3 spans 15 residues. Together with reference TRBV7-2 and TRBJ1-6, the CDR3 gives the full variable domain: GAGVSQSPSNKVTEKGKDVELRCDPISGHTALYWYRQSLGQGLEFLIYFQGNSAPDKSGLPSDRFSAERTGGSVSTLTIQRTQQEDSAVYLCASSSSGTGLSPLHFGNGTRLTVT.

The CDR3 loop is CASSFGEAETQYF. CDR3 nucleotide sequence: TGTGCCAGCAGCTTTGGGGAAGCAGAGACCCAGTACTTC. The chain recombines TRBV7-2 with TRBJ2-5; no firm D call. The CDR3 is 13 amino acids. The germline V gene encodes CDR1 SGHTA and CDR2 FQGNSA. The V and J ends lost 3 bases and 4 bases respectively, with 9 bases between them. Supplemented by reference TRBV7-2 and TRBJ2-5, the full variable domain reads GAGVSQSPSNKVTEKGKDVELRCDPISGHTALYWYRQSLGQGLEFLIYFQGNSAPDKSGLPSDRFSAERTGGSVSTLTIQRTQQEDSAVYLCASSFGEAETQYFGPGTRLLVL.

About this clonotype: This may arise from a read error, as a much more abundant clone is one base away. The chain joins TRBV2 to TRBJ1-1; 8 nucleotides match TRBD1. The CDR3 consists of 13 residues. Germline V gene sequence: CDR1 SNHLY, CDR2 FYNNEI. Here the CDR3 DNA reads TGTGCCAGCAAGGACAGGGCGGCCACTGACGCTTTCTTT. Translation: CASKDRAATDAFF.

This clonotype was detected ten times or more. The chain couples TRBV12-3 or TRBV12-4 to TRBJ1-1; D possibly corresponds to TRBD1 (6 bases). Trimming shortened V by 0 bases and J by 2 bases, and 10 bases separated the two germline ends. CDR3 length: 15 residues. The CDR3 loop reads CASSLAGTRNTEAFF. The CDR3 DNA follows: TGTGCCAGCAGTTTAGCCGGGACACGTAACACTGAAGCTTTCTTT.

This clonotype was seen only a few times. The chain combines TRBV20-1 with TRBJ1-5; D gene uncertain. V was cut by 0 bases and J by 4 bases, with 19 bases left in between. Germline CDR1 reads DFQATT; CDR2 reads SNEGSKA (reference sequence). CDR3 length: 17 residues. The CDR3 region is CSARDPSLDPANQPQHF. DNA of the CDR3: TGCAGTGCTAGAGATCCCAGTCTGGACCCCGCTAATCAGCCCCAGCATTTT.

This clonotype has only one observation. This sequence joins TRBV19 and TRBJ1-4, with D possibly matching TRBD1 (5 bases). The V end lost 10 bases, the J end lost 3 bases, and 15 bases lay between the germline ends. Germline CDR1 LNHDA, CDR2 SQIVND (reference sequence). The CDR3 sequence is 14 residues long. CDR3 DNA sequence: TGTGCCACAGGGTTCACGGATGCTAATGAAAAACTGTTTTTT. Translated: CATGFTDANEKLFF.